The rows below give T cell receptor beta chains drawn from one sample of a study of lymphopenia after photon versus proton radiotherapy. This table comes from immunoSEQ multiplex PCR, and its TCRdb copy is limited to in-frame clones, with some not included. The profile shows around 25,000 clones, roughly 85% of them singletons. The sequenced sample was peripheral blood, obtained from a patient treated with photon-based radiotherapy. All receptors come from a man aged 55 to 70 with pancreatic cancer. Both conserved end residues are part of each CDR3. A D gene is named only where the DNA matches it firmly.

j_call | d_call | v_call | cdr3_nt | cdr3_aa
TRBJ1-1 | - | TRBV19 | TGTGCCAGTACTATCAGAGGGGCTAGCACTGAAGCTTTCTTT | CASTIRGASTEAFF
TRBJ2-5 | - | TRBV30 | TGTGCCTGGAACGGACCCGGGTTGACCCAGTACTTC | CAWNGPGLTQYF
TRBJ1-1 | TRBD1 | TRBV27 | TGTGCCAGCAGGTATACAGGGGGCGCGGCTGAAGCTTTCTTT | CASRYTGGAAEAFF
TRBJ1-1 | - | TRBV2 | TGTGCCAGCAGTGAAGGCGGACAGAACACTGAAGCTTTCTTT | CASSEGGQNTEAFF
TRBJ2-1 | TRBD1 | TRBV5-1 | TGCGCCAGCAGGTCGGACAGGGGGTACAATGAGCAGTTCTTC | CASRSDRGYNEQFF
TRBJ1-1 | - | TRBV9 | TGTGCCAGCAGCGGGGCCTACACTGAAGCTTTCTTT | CASSGAYTEAFF
TRBJ2-6 | TRBD1 | TRBV4-1 | TGCGCCAGCAGCCAGGTCTTAGGACAGGTCGGGGCCAACGTCCTGACTTTC | CASSQVLGQVGANVLTF
TRBJ2-7 | - | TRBV12-5 | TGTGCTAGTGGTACAGCGACCACCATACCCTACGAGCAGTACTTC | CASGTATTIPYEQYF
TRBJ1-5 | - | TRBV6-5 | TGTGCCACCAGAGTGGGGGGCGGGGGCAATCAGCCCCAGCATTTT | CATRVGGGGNQPQHF
TRBJ2-1 | - | TRBV4-1 | TGCGCCAGCAGCCAAGATGTTTTGGGGAATTACTACAATGAGCAGTTCTTC | CASSQDVLGNYYNEQFF
TRBJ1-5 | - | TRBV7-2 | TGTGCCAGCAGCACCCGACAGGGCAATCAGCCCCAGCATTTT | CASSTRQGNQPQHF
TRBJ2-1 | - | TRBV14 | TGTGCCAGCAGTCCCCTACATTCGTCGACACTCTACAATGAGCAGTTCTTC | CASSPLHSSTLYNEQFF
TRBJ2-1 | TRBD1 | TRBV27 | TGTGCCACTCGCCGGGACAGGGGGCACAATGAGCAGTTCTTC | CATRRDRGHNEQFF